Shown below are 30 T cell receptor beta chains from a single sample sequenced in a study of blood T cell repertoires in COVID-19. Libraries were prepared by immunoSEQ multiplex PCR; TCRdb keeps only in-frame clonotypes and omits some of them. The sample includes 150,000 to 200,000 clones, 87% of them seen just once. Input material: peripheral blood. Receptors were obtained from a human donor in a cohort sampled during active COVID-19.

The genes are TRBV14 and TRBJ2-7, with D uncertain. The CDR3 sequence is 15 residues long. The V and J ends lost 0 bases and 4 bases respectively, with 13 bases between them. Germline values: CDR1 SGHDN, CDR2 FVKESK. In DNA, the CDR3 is TGTGCCAGCAGCCAAGACGCTAGATATTCGTACGAGCAGTACTTC. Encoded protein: CASSQDARYSYEQYF.

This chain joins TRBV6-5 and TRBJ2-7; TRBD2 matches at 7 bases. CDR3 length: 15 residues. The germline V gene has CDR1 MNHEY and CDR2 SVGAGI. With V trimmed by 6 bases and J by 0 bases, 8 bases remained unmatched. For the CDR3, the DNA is TGTGCCAGCAGCCCGGTGGGGGGGGGCTCCTACGAGCAGTACTTC. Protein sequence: CASSPVGGGSYEQYF.

The CDR3 DNA is TGTGCCAGCAGCTTGGTGGCGGGGGCGGATCAGCCCCAGCATTTT. Residues: CASSLVAGADQPQHF. The genes are TRBV7-2 and TRBJ1-5; tentatively, D is TRBD1 (6 bases). CDR3 length: 15 residues. The ends were cut back, 3 bases at V and 5 bases at J, with 14 bases in the middle. The V gene's germline CDR1 is SGHTA and CDR2 FQGNSA.

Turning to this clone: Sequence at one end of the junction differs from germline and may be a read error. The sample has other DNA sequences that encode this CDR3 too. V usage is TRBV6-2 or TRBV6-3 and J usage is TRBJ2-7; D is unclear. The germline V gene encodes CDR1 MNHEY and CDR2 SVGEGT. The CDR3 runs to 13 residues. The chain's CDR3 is CASSYSSSYEQYF. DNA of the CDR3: TGTGCCAGCAGTTACTCGAGTTCCTACGAACAGTACTTC.

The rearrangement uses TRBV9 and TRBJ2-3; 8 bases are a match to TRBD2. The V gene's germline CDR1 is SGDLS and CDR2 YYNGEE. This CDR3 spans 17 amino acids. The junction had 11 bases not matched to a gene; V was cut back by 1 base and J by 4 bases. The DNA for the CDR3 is TGTGCCAGCAGCGTACGGTCGAGGGCTAGCGGGTCAGATACGCAGTATTTT. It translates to CASSVRSRASGSDTQYF.

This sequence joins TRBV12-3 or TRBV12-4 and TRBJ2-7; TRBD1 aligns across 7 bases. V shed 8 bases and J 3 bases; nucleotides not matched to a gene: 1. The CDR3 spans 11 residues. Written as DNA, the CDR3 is TGTGCCAGCGGGACAGTCTACGAGCAGTACTTC. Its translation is CASGTVYEQYF.

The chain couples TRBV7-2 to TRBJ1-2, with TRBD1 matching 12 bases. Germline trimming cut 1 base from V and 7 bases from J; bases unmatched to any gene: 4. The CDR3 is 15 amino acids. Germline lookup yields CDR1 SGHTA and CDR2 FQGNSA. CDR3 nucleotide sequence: TGTGCCAGCAGCTTAGGGGGACAGGGGGCTAGTGGCTACACCTTC. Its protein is CASSLGGQGASGYTF.

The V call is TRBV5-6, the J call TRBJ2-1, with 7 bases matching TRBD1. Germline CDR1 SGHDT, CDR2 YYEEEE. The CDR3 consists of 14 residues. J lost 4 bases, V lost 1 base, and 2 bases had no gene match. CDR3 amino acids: CASSLMTGYNEQFF. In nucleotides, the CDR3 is TGTGCCAGCAGCTTGATGACAGGGTACAATGAGCAGTTCTTC.

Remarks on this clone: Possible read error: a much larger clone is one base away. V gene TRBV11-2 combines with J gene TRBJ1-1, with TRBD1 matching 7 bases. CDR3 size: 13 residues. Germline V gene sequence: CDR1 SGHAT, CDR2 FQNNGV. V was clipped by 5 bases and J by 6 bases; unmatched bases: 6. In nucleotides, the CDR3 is TGTGCCAGCAGCCCAGACAGGGACTCTGAAGCTTTCTTT. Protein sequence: CASSPDRDSEAFF.

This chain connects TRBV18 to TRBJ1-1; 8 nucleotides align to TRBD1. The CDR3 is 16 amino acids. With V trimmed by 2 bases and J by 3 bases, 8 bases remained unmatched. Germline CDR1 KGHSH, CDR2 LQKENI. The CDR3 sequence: CASSPGQGSLYTEAFF. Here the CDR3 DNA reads TGTGCCAGCTCACCAGGACAGGGAAGTTTGTACACTGAAGCTTTCTTT.

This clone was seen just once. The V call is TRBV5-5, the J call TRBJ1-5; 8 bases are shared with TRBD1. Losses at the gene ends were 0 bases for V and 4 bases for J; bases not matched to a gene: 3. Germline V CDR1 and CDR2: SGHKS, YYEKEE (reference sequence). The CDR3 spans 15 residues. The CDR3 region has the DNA TGTGCCAGCAGCTTGGCAGGGGGCGGGAATCAGCCCCAGCATTTT. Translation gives CASSLAGGGNQPQHF. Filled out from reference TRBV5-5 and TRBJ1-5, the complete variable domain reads DAGVTQSPTHLIKTRGQQVTLRCSPISGHKSVSWYQQVLGQGPQFIFQYYEKEERGRGNFPDRFSARQFPNYSSELNVNALLLGDSALYLCASSLAGGGNQPQHFGDGTRLSIL.

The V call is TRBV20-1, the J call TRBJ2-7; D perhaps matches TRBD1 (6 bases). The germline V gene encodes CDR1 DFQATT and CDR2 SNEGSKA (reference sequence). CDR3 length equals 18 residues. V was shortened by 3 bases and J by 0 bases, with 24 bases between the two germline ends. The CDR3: CSASLGHGIRTGSYEQYF. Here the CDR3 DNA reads TGCAGTGCTAGTCTGGGACATGGTATTCGAACTGGCTCCTACGAGCAGTACTTC.

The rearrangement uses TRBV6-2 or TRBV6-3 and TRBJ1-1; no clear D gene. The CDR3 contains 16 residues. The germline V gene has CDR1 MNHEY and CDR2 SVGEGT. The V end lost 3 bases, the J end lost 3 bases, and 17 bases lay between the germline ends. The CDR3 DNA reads TGTGCCAGCAGTTATGGGTTTCGTTGGGGAGACACTGAAGCTTTCTTT. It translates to CASSYGFRWGDTEAFF.

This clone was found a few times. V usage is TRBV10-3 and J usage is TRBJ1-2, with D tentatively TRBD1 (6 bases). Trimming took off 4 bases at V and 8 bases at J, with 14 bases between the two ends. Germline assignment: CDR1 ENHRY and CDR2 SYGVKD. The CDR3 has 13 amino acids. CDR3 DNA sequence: TGTGCCATCAGTGGAGGGGGAGAAGGGGGCTACACCTTC. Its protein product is CAISGGGEGGYTF.

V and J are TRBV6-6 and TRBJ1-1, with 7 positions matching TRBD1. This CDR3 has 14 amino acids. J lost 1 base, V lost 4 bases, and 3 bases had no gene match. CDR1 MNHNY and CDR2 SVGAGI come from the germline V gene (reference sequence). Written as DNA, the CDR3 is TGTGCCAGCAGTTTTGGGACAGCGAACACTGAAGCTTTCTTT. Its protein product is CASSFGTANTEAFF.

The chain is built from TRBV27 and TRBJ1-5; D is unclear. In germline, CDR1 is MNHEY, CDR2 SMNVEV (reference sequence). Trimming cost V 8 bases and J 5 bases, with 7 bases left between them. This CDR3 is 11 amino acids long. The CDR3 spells CASDTDQPQHF. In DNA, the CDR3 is TGTGCCAGCGACACAGATCAGCCCCAGCATTTT.

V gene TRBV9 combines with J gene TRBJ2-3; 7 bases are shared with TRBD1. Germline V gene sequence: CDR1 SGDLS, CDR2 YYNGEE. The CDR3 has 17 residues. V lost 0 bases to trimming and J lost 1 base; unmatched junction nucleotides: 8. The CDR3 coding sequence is TGTGCCAGCAGCGTAGACCCCGACAGGGTCGGCACAGATACGCAGTATTTT. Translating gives CASSVDPDRVGTDTQYF. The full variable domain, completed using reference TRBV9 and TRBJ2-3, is DSGVTQTPKHLITATGQRVTLRCSPRSGDLSVYWYQQSLDQGLQFLIQYYNGEERAKGNILERFSAQQFPDLHSELNLSSLELGDSALYFCASSVDPDRVGTDTQYFGPGTRLTVL.

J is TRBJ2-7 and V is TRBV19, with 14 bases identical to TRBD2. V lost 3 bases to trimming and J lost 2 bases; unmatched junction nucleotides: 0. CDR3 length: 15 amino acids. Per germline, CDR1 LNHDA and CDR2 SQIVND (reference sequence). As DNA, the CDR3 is TGTGCCAGTAGTATGGGACTAGCGGGGGCCTACGAGCAGTACTTC. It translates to CASSMGLAGAYEQYF.

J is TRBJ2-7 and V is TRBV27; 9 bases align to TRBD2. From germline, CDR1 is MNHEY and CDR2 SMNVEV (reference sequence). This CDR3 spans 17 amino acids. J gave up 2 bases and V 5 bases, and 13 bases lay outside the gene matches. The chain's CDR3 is CASSPQGGLASTYEQYF. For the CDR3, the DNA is TGTGCCAGCAGTCCCCAAGGGGGACTAGCTTCGACCTACGAGCAGTACTTC.

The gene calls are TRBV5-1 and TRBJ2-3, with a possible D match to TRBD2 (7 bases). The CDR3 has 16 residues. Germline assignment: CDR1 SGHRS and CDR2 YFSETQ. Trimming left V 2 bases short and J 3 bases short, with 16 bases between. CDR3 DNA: TGCGCCAGCAGCTTCCGCGTCGCGGGGGCAACAGATACGCAGTATTTT. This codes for CASSFRVAGATDTQYF.

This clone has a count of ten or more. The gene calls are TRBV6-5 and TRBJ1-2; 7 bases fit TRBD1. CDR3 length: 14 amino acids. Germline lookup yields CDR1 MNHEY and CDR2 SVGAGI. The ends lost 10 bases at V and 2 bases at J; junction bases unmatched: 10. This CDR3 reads CATAAATGNYGYTF. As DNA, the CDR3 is TGTGCCACCGCCGCTGCGACAGGGAACTATGGCTACACCTTC.

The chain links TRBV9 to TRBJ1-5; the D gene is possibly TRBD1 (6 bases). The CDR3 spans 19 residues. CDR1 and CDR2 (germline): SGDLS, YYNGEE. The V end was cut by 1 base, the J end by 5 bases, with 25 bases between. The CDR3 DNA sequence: TGTGCCAGCAGCGTAAATCCAGCAGGGGCGAACCTTGGAGATCAGCCCCAGCATTTT. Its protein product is CASSVNPAGANLGDQPQHF.

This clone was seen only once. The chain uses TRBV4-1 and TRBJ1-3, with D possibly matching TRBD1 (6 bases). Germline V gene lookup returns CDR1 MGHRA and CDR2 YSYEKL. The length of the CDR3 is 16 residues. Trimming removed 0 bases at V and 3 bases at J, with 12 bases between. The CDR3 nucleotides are TGCGCCAGCAGCCAAGACCGTGACAGGCATGGAAACACCATATATTTT. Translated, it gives CASSQDRDRHGNTIYF.

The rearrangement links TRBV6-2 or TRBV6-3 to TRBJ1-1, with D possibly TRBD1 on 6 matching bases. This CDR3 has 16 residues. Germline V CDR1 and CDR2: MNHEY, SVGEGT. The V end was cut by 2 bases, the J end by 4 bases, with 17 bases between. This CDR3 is CASSYPLQGLRTEAFF. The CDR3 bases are TGTGCCAGCAGTTACCCTCTACAGGGTTTGCGCACTGAAGCTTTCTTT.

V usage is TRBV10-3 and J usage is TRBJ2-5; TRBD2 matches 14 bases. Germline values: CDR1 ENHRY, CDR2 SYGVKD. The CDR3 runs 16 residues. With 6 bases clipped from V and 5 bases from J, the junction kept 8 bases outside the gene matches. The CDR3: CAISTGLAGAGETQYF. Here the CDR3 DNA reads TGTGCCATCAGCACGGGACTAGCGGGAGCTGGTGAGACCCAGTACTTC.

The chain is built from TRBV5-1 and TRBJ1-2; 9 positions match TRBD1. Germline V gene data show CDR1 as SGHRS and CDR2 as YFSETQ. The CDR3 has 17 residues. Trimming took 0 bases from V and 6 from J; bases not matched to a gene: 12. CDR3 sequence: CASSLGSPGQGRHGYTF. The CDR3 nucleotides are TGCGCCAGCAGCTTGGGGTCCCCGGGACAGGGCAGACATGGCTACACCTTC.

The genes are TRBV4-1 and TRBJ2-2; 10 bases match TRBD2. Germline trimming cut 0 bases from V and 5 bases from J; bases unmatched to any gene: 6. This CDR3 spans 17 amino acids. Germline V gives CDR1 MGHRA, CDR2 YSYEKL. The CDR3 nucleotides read TGCGCCAGCAGCCAAGATCCGCTAGCGGGAGCTACCGGGGAGCTGTTTTTT. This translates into CASSQDPLAGATGELFF.

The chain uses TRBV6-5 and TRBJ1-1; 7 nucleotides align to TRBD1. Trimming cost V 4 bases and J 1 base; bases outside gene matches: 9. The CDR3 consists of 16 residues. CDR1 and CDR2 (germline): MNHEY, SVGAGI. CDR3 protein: CASSSSLGGRNTEAFF. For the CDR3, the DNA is TGTGCCAGCAGTTCGAGCCTAGGGGGCCGGAACACTGAAGCTTTCTTT.

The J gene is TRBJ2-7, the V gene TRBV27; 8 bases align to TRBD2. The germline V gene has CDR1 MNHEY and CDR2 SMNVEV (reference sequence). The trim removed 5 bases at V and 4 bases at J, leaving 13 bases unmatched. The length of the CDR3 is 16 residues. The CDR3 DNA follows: TGTGCCAGCAGTCCCCGGGGGGGGGCGCGTATTTACGAGCAGTACTTC. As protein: CASSPRGGARIYEQYF.

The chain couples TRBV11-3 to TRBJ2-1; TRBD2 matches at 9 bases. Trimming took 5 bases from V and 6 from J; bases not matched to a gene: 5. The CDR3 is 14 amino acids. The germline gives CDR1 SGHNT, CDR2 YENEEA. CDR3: CASSAGTSLNEQFF. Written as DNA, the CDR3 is TGTGCCAGCAGCGCCGGGACTAGCCTCAATGAGCAGTTCTTC.